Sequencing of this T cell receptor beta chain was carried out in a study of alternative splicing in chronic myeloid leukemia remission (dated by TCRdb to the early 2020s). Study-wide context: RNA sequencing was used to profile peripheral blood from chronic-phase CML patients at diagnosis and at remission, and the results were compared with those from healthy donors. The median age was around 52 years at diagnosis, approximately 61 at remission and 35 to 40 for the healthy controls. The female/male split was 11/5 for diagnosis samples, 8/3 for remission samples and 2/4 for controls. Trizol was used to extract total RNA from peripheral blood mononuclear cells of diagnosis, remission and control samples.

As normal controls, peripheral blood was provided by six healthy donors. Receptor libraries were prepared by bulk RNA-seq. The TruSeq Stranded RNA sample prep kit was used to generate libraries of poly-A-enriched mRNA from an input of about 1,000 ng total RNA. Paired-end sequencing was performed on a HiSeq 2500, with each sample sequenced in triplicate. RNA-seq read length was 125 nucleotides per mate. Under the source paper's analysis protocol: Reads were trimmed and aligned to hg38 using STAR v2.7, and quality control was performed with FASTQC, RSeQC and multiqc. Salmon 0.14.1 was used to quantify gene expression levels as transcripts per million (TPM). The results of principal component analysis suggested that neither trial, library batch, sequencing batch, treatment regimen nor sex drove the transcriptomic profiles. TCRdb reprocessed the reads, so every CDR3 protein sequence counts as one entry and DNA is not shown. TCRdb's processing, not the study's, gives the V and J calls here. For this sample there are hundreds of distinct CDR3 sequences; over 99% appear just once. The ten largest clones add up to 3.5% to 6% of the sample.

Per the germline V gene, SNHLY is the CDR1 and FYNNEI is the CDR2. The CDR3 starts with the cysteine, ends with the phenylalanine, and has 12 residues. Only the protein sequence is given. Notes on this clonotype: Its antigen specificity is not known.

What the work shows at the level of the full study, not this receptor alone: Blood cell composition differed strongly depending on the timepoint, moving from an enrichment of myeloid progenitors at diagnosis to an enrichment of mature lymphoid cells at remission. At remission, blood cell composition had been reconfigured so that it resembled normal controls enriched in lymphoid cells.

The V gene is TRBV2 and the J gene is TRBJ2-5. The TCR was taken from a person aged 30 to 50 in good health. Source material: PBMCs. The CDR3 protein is CASSPSMETQYF.